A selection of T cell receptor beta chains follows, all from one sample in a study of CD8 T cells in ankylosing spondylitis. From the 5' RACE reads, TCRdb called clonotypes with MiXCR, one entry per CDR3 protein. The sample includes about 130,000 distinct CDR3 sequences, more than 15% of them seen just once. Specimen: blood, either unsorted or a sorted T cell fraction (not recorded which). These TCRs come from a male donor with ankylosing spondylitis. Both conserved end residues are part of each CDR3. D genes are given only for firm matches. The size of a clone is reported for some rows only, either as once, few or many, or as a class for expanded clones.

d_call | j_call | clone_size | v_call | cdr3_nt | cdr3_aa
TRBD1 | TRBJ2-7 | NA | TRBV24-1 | TGTGCCACACGACAGGGCCGAGTAGGCGAGCAGTACTTC | CATRQGRVGEQYF
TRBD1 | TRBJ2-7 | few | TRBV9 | TGTGCCAGCAGCTTAAGGACAGGGACGCGGGAGCAGTACTTC | CASSLRTGTREQYF
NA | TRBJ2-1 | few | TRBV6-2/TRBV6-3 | TGTGCCAGCACCCCGGGTCCAACTTACAATGAGCAGTTCTTC | CASTPGPTYNEQFF
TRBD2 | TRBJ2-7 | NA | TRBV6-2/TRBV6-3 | TGTGCCAGCAGTTGGACTAGCGGGAGCCACGAGCAGTACTTC | CASSWTSGSHEQYF
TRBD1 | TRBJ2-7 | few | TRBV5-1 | TGCGCCAGCAGGGACAGGCATACCTACGAGCAGTACTTC | CASRDRHTYEQYF
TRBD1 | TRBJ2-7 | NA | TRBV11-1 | TGTGCCAGCAGCTCAGGACAGGGGATTTCCTACGAGCAGTACTTC | CASSSGQGISYEQYF
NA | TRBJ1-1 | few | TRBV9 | TGTGCCAGCAGCCCTGGGGGGTTAACTGAAGCTTTCTTT | CASSPGGLTEAFF
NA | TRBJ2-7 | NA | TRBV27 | TGTGCCAGCAGCCAACTGGAGAGCTACGAGCAGTACTTC | CASSQLESYEQYF
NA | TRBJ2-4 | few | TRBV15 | TGTGCCACCAGCAGGGGATTTTCTAGCAACATTCAGTACTTC | CATSRGFSSNIQYF
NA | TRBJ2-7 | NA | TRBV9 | TGTGCCAGCAGCGTAGCTACGGGTTCCTACGAGCAGTACTTC | CASSVATGSYEQYF
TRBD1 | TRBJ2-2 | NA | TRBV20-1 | TGCAGTGCTAGGGCCAGACAGGGGAACACCGGGGAGCTGTTTTTT | CSARARQGNTGELFF
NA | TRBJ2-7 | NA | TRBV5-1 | TGCGCCAGCAGCCCTAGTCCGGACAGTGCCTACGAGCAGTACTTC | CASSPSPDSAYEQYF
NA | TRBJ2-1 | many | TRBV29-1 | TGCAGCGTTGAGCTCAATGAGCAGTTCTTC | CSVELNEQFF
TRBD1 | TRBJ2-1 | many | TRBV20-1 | TGCAGTGCGCTCCGACAGGGTGAGCAGTTCTTC | CSALRQGEQFF
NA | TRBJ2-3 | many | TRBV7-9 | TGTGCCAGCAGCTTGGGTTACAGCACAGATACGCAGTATTTT | CASSLGYSTDTQYF
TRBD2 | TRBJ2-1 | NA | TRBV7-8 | TGTGCCAGCACTCCACCGGCTAGCGGGGGCAATGAGCAGTTCTTC | CASTPPASGGNEQFF
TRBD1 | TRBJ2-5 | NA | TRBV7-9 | TGTGCCAGCAGCGTGGGACAGCTTCTCGAGACCCAGTACTTC | CASSVGQLLETQYF
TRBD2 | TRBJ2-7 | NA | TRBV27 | TGTGCCAGCAGTTTAATGCCTAGCGGGAGCCACGAGCAGTACTTC | CASSLMPSGSHEQYF
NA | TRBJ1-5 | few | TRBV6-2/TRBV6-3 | TGTGCCAGCAGAAAAGGGGTCCAGCCCCAGCATTTT | CASRKGVQPQHF
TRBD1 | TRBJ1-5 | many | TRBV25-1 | TGTGCCAGCAGTGGAAACCGGGACAGGGAGAATCAGCCCCAGCATTTT | CASSGNRDRENQPQHF
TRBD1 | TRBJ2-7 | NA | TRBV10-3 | TGTGCCATCAGAACACCGGGACAGGGAAACGAGCAGTACTTC | CAIRTPGQGNEQYF